The 27 T cell receptor beta chains given below trace back to one sample, sequenced in a study of STAT3 mutations in large granular lymphocyte leukemia. Here immunoSEQ multiplex PCR was the method, and the copy in TCRdb shows in-frame clones only, minus some. The sample has about 24,000 clones, approximately 94% seen once. Points from the study as a whole: Every T-cell large granular lymphocyte leukemia patient had at least one immunodominant TCR beta clonotype.

These receptors' antigens are unknown. Sequencing input: peripheral blood mononuclear cells. The receptors originated from a man in his forties or fifties with T-cell large granular lymphocyte leukemia. Some clones in this sample may be carry-over from other donors' samples.

The V gene is TRBV7-2, the J gene TRBJ2-7; possibly TRBD2 for D (5 bases). Germline V gene data show CDR1 as SGHTA and CDR2 as FQGNSA. The CDR3 is 15 amino acids. V was clipped by 5 bases and J by 0 bases, with 14 bases between them. The CDR3 coding sequence is TGTGCCAGCAGCGTGTCCTCACTAGGCTCCTACGAGCAGTACTTC. This encodes CASSVSSLGSYEQYF.

The CDR3 is CSVGTSGVSNEQFF. CDR3 coding DNA: TGCAGCGTTGGGACTAGCGGGGTTTCCAATGAGCAGTTCTTC. The rearrangement joins TRBV29-1 to TRBJ2-1; TRBD2 matches at 12 bases. This CDR3 is built from 14 residues. V shed 4 bases, J shed 6 bases, and the junction held 4 bases outside the gene matches. Germline CDR1 SQVTM, CDR2 ANQGSEA.

The chain employs TRBV9 and TRBJ2-2, with TRBD2 matching over 11 bases. Germline lookup yields CDR1 SGDLS and CDR2 YYNGEE. Germline trimming cut 4 bases from V and 1 base from J; bases unmatched to any gene: 6. The CDR3 extends over 17 amino acids. The CDR3 DNA reads TGTGCCAGCAGCCCTAGCGGGGGGAAACTGAACACCGGGGAGCTGTTTTTT. It is translated as CASSPSGGKLNTGELFF.

The CDR3 region has the DNA TGTGCCACCAGCGCCCAACAGGGAATTGGAGAAAAACTGTTTTTT. The encoded protein is CATSAQQGIGEKLFF. V is TRBV15 and J is TRBJ1-4; the D gene is possibly TRBD1 (6 bases). Deletions cut 5 bases from V and 8 bases from J, with 18 bases between. This CDR3 is 15 amino acids long. Germline CDR1 and CDR2: LNHNV and YYDKDF (reference sequence).

J is TRBJ2-7 and V is TRBV27; 9 bases match TRBD2. Germline values: CDR1 MNHEY, CDR2 SMNVEV (reference sequence). This CDR3 spans 15 amino acids. J was trimmed by 2 bases and V by 2 bases; bases with no gene match: 4. The CDR3 loop is CASSLGGLAAYEQYF. The CDR3 DNA is TGTGCCAGCAGTTTAGGGGGACTAGCCGCCTACGAGCAGTACTTC.

This chain uses TRBV27 with TRBJ2-7, with D unclear. The CDR3 covers 13 residues. Germline CDR1 and CDR2: MNHEY and SMNVEV (reference sequence). V lost 6 bases, J lost 0 bases, and 9 bases lay in between. The CDR3 protein is CASRRESSYEQYF. The DNA of the CDR3 is TGTGCCAGCAGGCGAGAGAGCTCCTACGAGCAGTACTTC.

Points on this clone: Other nucleotide sequences in the sample specify the same CDR3. The rearrangement links TRBV30 to TRBJ2-7, with unresolved D. This CDR3 comprises 11 residues. Germline CDR1 GTSNPN, CDR2 SVGIG (reference sequence). V was shortened by 0 bases and J by 0 bases, with 0 bases between the two germline ends. CDR3 coding DNA: TGTGCCTGGAGTGTCTCCTACGAGCAGTACTTC. Amino acids: CAWSVSYEQYF.

The J gene is TRBJ1-5, the V gene TRBV6-6; tentatively, D is TRBD1 (6 bases). The CDR3 is made up of 14 amino acids. Germline lookup yields CDR1 MNHNY and CDR2 SVGAGI (reference sequence). The V gene lost 8 bases and the J gene lost 2 bases, with 13 bases spanning the gap. DNA for the CDR3: TGTGCCAGCGAAGGGGGAGGGGGCAATCAGCCCCAGCATTTT. It codes for CASEGGGGNQPQHF.

This clone is a singleton in its sample. The rearrangement joins TRBV5-1 to TRBJ1-2; the D gene is possibly TRBD1 (5 bases). The CDR3 length is 12 residues. In germline, CDR1 is SGHRS, CDR2 YFSETQ. Trimming removed 6 bases at V and 1 base at J, with 7 bases between. Here the CDR3 DNA reads TGCGCCAGCAACGGGGGTAACTATGGCTACACCTTC. Residues: CASNGGNYGYTF.

Only a few counts were recorded for this clone. The J gene is TRBJ1-2, the V gene TRBV29-1; D not resolved. The CDR3 runs to 11 residues. Germline assignment: CDR1 SQVTM and CDR2 ANQGSEA. Trimming pared 2 bases from V and 5 bases from J, leaving 6 bases between. The CDR3 loop is CSVETEYGYTF. The CDR3 DNA follows: TGCAGCGTTGAAACCGAATATGGCTACACCTTC.

This chain uses TRBV9 with TRBJ2-7; 8 bases are a match to TRBD1. The CDR3 length is 16 residues. V shed 3 bases, J shed 5 bases, and the junction held 13 bases outside the gene matches. Germline CDR1 and CDR2: SGDLS and YYNGEE. CDR3 amino acids: CASSAASGTGIHEQYF. CDR3 bases: TGTGCCAGCAGCGCGGCTTCCGGGACAGGAATACACGAGCAGTACTTC.

This clone was found a few times. The chain is built from TRBV19 and TRBJ2-6, with D possibly being TRBD2 (6 bases). Trimming pared 3 bases from V and 0 bases from J, leaving 12 bases between. This CDR3 region has 17 residues. Germline-derived CDR1 and CDR2 are LNHDA and SQIVND (reference sequence). CDR3 DNA: TGTGCCAGTAGTATTGGGGGGTCGATCTCTGGGGCCAACGTCCTGACTTTC. Its translation is CASSIGGSISGANVLTF. Full variable domain (missing parts from reference TRBV19 and TRBJ2-6): DGGITQSPKYLFRKEGQNVTLSCEQNLNHDAMYWYRQDPGQGLRLIYYSQIVNDFQKGDIAEGYSVSREKKESFPLTVTSAQKNPTAFYLCASSIGGSISGANVLTFGAGSRLTVL.

The rearrangement links TRBV7-9 to TRBJ2-3, with 14 bases lining up with TRBD2. The CDR3 consists of 17 residues. Per germline, CDR1 SEHNR and CDR2 FQNEAQ (reference sequence). The junction had 9 bases not matched to a gene; V was cut back by 5 bases and J by 5 bases. The CDR3 DNA sequence: TGTGCCAGCAGCCCAGAGGGACTAGCGGGGGTGGGAGATACGCAGTATTTT. It encodes CASSPEGLAGVGDTQYF.

This chain joins TRBV18 and TRBJ1-2; a weak D match, TRBD1 (6 bases). Germline values: CDR1 KGHSH, CDR2 LQKENI. The CDR3 consists of 18 residues. V was trimmed by 2 bases and J by 4 bases, leaving 23 bases between them. The CDR3, as DNA: TGTGCCAGCTCACCATCCCCCCCCCAGGACAGACTACTCTATGGCTACACCTTC. Protein: CASSPSPPQDRLLYGYTF.

The chain is built from TRBV29-1 and TRBJ2-4; D unresolved. The V and J ends lost 4 bases and 8 bases respectively, with 9 bases between them. Germline V CDR1 and CDR2: SQVTM, ANQGSEA. This CDR3 has 11 amino acids. The DNA of the CDR3 is TGCAGCGTTGGCTTGGGCTACATTCAGTACTTC. It yields the protein CSVGLGYIQYF.

The chain is built from TRBV18 and TRBJ2-5; 11 bases are a match to TRBD2. The germline CDR1 and CDR2 sequences are KGHSH and LQKENI. The CDR3 sequence is 18 residues long. V dropped 2 bases and J dropped 2; count of bases not matched to a gene: 10. The CDR3 region is CASSPGDRLAGTQETQYF. The DNA of the CDR3 is TGTGCCAGCTCACCAGGGGATCGACTAGCGGGGACACAAGAGACCCAGTACTTC.

V usage is TRBV7-2 and J usage is TRBJ1-2; TRBD1 might be the D (6 bases). This CDR3 contains 15 residues. V lost 0 bases, J lost 6 bases, and 14 bases lay in between. Germline V gene lookup returns CDR1 SGHTA and CDR2 FQGNSA. The CDR3 loop is CASSLARGDYDGYTF. For the CDR3, the DNA is TGTGCCAGCAGCTTAGCGAGGGGGGATTATGATGGCTACACCTTC.

The rearrangement joins TRBV30 to TRBJ1-1; D unresolved. The CDR3 totals 15 residues. Per the germline V gene, CDR1 is GTSNPN and CDR2 is SVGIG (reference sequence). Trimming left V 2 bases short and J 0 bases short, with 13 bases between. The CDR3 DNA follows: TGTGCCTGGAGTCTCCTGTCCAGCATGAACACTGAAGCTTTCTTT. Its translation is CAWSLLSSMNTEAFF.

The chain carries TRBV9 and TRBJ1-2; no reliable D call. This CDR3 has 14 amino acids. V lost 3 bases, J lost 2 bases, and 11 bases lay in between. The V gene's germline CDR1 is SGDLS and CDR2 YYNGEE. The chain's CDR3 is CASSDDKQNYGYTF. CDR3 DNA: TGTGCCAGCAGCGATGACAAGCAAAACTATGGCTACACCTTC.

The chain employs TRBV5-1 and TRBJ1-4; a possible D gene is TRBD1 (5 bases). V was shortened by 7 bases and J by 6 bases, with 16 bases between the two germline ends. CDR3 size: 14 residues. Germline values: CDR1 SGHRS, CDR2 YFSETQ. DNA for the CDR3: TGCGCCAGCGGGGGGGGGATCTCGGATGAAAAACTGTTTTTT. This encodes CASGGGISDEKLFF.

This rearrangement joins TRBV28 to TRBJ2-7; no definite D call. The CDR3 has 12 residues. Between the trimmed V and J ends, which lost 5 bases and 3 bases, there was a span of 8 bases. Germline CDR1 MDHEN, CDR2 SYDVKM. The CDR3 reads CASSIMGYEQYF. The CDR3 DNA follows: TGTGCCAGCAGTATCATGGGCTACGAGCAGTACTTC.

The chain couples TRBV27 to TRBJ2-5, with D possibly matching TRBD1 (6 bases). Germline CDR1 is MNHEY and CDR2 is SMNVEV (reference sequence). CDR3 length: 15 residues. The V end was cut by 6 bases, the J end by 2 bases, with 16 bases between. CDR3 in amino acids: CASSYLGQPQETQYF. The CDR3 region has the DNA TGTGCCAGCAGCTACCTGGGACAACCTCAAGAGACCCAGTACTTC.

The J gene is TRBJ2-2, the V gene TRBV9, with TRBD1 identical over 8 bases. The germline V gene has CDR1 SGDLS and CDR2 YYNGEE. V lost 4 bases and J lost 7; bases outside the gene matches: 9. The CDR3 extends over 15 amino acids. CDR3 residues: CASSPRQGSGGELFF. CDR3 nucleotide sequence: TGTGCCAGCAGCCCGCGACAGGGGTCGGGCGGGGAGCTGTTTTTT.

The chain has TRBV5-3 and TRBJ2-1, with unresolved D. TRBV5-3 is an ORF, and what it does is uncertain. V lost 1 base and J lost 12, with 8 bases in between. This CDR3 is built from 11 residues. In DNA form, the CDR3 reads TGTGCCAGAAGCTTGCTCACGGGGCAGTTCTTC. Translating gives CARSLLTGQFF.

The chain recombines TRBV30 with TRBJ1-5; a weak D match, TRBD1 (5 bases). V was pared by 0 bases and J by 7 bases, with 13 bases between. Germline V gives CDR1 GTSNPN, CDR2 SVGIG (reference sequence). The CDR3 is 14 amino acids. The CDR3 sequence: CAWSVRGPGQPQHF. Here the CDR3 DNA reads TGTGCCTGGAGTGTAAGGGGCCCGGGACAGCCCCAGCATTTT.

The J gene is TRBJ2-3, the V gene TRBV9, with unresolved D. V was pared by 3 bases and J by 5 bases, with 16 bases between. Germline assignment: CDR1 SGDLS and CDR2 YYNGEE. This CDR3 has 15 residues. CDR3 DNA: TGTGCCAGCAGCGCCCAGGACGGGCAAGGAGATACGCAGTATTTT. This encodes CASSAQDGQGDTQYF.

The chain uses TRBV18 and TRBJ2-7; possible D gene TRBD2, 5 bases. The germline CDR1 and CDR2 sequences are KGHSH and LQKENI. The CDR3 has 12 amino acids. V dropped 0 bases and J dropped 5 bases, with 5 bases sitting between them. The CDR3 DNA reads as TGTGCCAGCTCACCACCCGGGAACGAGCAGTACTTC. Residues: CASSPPGNEQYF. The whole variable domain, filled in from reference TRBV18 and TRBJ2-7, reads NAGVMQNPRHLVRRRGQEARLRCSPMKGHSHVYWYRQLPEEGLKFMVYLQKENIIDESGMPKERFSAEFPKEGPSILRIQQVVRGDSAAYFCASSPPGNEQYFGPGTRLTVT.